This entry concerns a single TCR beta chain. This sample was included in a study of blood T cell repertoires in COVID-19. Turning to the study itself: Samples taken during acute and convalescent COVID-19 were collected in the United States, Italy and Spain. The analysed material was cDNA or gDNA that came from T cells, B-cell-depleted T cells, or PBMCs.

In the authors' methods: Researchers report that nucleated cell counts were estimated from reference gene primer amplification. TCRdb keeps only in-frame clones here, not all; method: immunoSEQ multiplex PCR. V and J calls and clone size are as listed in that table; D and trimming were resolved from the DNA. The table lists some 260,000 clones, around 90% of them singletons. This TCR came from a young woman with acute or convalescent COVID-19. Sequenced sample: peripheral blood.

The CDR3 spells CASRTGRETQYF. CDR3 coding DNA: TGTGCCAGCAGGACAGGGCGAGAGACCCAGTACTTC. The chain is built from TRBV6-5 and TRBJ2-5, with 7 bases identical to TRBD1. After removal of 6 bases from V and 4 bases from J, the junction contained 2 bases not matched to a gene. Germline CDR1 is MNHEY and CDR2 is SVGAGI. The length of the CDR3 is 12 residues.